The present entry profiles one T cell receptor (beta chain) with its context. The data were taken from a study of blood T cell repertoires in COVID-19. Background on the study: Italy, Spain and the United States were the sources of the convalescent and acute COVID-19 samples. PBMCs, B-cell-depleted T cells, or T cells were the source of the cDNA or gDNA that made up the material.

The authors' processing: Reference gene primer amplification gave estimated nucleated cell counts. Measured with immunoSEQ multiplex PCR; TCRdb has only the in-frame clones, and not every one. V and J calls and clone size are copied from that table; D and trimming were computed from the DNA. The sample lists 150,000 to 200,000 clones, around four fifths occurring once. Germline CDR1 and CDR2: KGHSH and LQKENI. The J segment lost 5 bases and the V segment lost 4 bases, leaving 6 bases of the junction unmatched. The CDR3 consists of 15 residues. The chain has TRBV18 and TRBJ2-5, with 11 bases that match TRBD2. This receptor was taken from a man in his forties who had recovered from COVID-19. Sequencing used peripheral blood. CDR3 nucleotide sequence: TGTGCCAGCTCACTCCCGGGACTAGCGGTGGAGACCCAGTACTTC. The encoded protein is CASSLPGLAVETQYF.